This T cell receptor beta chain was sequenced in a study of OX40 agonist ivuxolimab in advanced cancers. Study background: Every 2 weeks, patients got intravenous ivuxolimab at one of six dose levels (0.01-10 mg/kg). Three dose-escalation patients had partial responses: one with hepatocellular carcinoma and two with cutaneous melanoma. Prior checkpoint blockade (anti-PD-1, anti-PD-L1 or anti-CTLA-4) was permitted; around 40% had it.

V was trimmed by 0 bases and J by 4 bases, leaving 5 bases between them. CDR1 is LNHDA, CDR2 SQIVND, per germline (reference sequence). CDR3 length: 13 amino acids. With regard to this clone: The antigen is not known.

Study-wide results and caveats: The study found that CD8+ T cells averaged more expanded clones than CD4+.

Sequencing used immunoSEQ multiplex PCR; TCRdb keeps in-frame clones, though not all of them. The sample lists around 79,000 clones; about nine tenths were seen once. Sequencing used CD4+ or CD8+ T cells sorted from blood, obtained in a trial of the OX40 agonist ivuxolimab. V is TRBV19 and J is TRBJ2-3, with D uncertain. The clonotype was recovered from an adult with an advanced solid tumor such as melanoma, head and neck, liver or kidney cancer. This chain's CDR3 is CASSIDQSDTQYF. The CDR3 nucleotides are TGTGCCAGTAGTATAGATCAGTCAGATACGCAGTATTTT.